The clone carrying this T cell receptor (beta chain) was recorded once. Seattle researchers signed up patients amid active infection and tracked them longitudinally. This specimen belongs to a study of blood T cell repertoires in COVID-19. At the level of the study: T cells, B-cell-depleted T cells, or PBMCs provided the cDNA or gDNA that served as material.

The CDR3 has 15 residues. Trimming left V 6 bases short and J 8 bases short, with 20 bases between. In germline, CDR1 is LNHDA, CDR2 SQIVND (reference sequence). Clones were read by immunoSEQ multiplex PCR, and TCRdb kept only the in-frame ones, dropping some. The sample includes about 110,000 clones, 75% to 85% seen only once; the top ten take roughly 6.2%. The rearrangement joins TRBV19 to TRBJ1-3, with D perhaps matching TRBD1 (5 bases). The TCR originated in a man aged 80 or over with COVID-19, enrolled during active disease. Material: peripheral blood. Here the CDR3 DNA reads TGTGCCAGTAGGGATTGGCGGGACCTCGGAGACACCATATATTTT. Translated: CASRDWRDLGDTIYF.